The rows below give T cell receptor beta chains drawn from one sample of a study of neurological immune-mediated disorders. TCRdb called the 5' RACE reads again in MiXCR, with one record for every CDR3 protein. The sample has tens of thousands of distinct CDR3 sequences; under 4.5% are singletons. Sequenced input: CD4+ T cells from blood. Receptors originate from a middle-aged woman with multiple sclerosis. CDR3s include the opening cysteine and the closing phenylalanine or tryptophan. A D gene is named only where the DNA matches it firmly. Expanded clones are given a class, and other clones once, few, many or no size at all.

>many|TRBJ1-5|TRBV12-3/TRBV12-4|-
CASSSSQAEPQHF
TGTGCCAGCAGTTCCTCTCAGGCGGAGCCCCAGCATTTT
>few|TRBJ2-1|TRBV3-1|-
CASSQEGRGGEGEQFF
TGTGCCAGCAGCCAAGAGGGGCGGGGCGGAGAGGGTGAGCAGTTCTTC
>many|TRBJ1-4|TRBV14|-
CASSHDNEKLFF
TGTGCCAGCAGCCATGATAATGAAAAACTGTTTTTT
>many|TRBJ1-2|TRBV20-1|-
CSASMKALGLDYGYTF
TGCAGTGCTAGTATGAAAGCTCTTGGGTTAGACTATGGCTACACCTTC
>many|TRBJ2-7|TRBV29-1|-
CSVRGEPYEQYF
TGCAGCGTCCGTGGGGAGCCCTACGAGCAGTACTTC
>many|TRBJ1-6|TRBV25-1|-
CASTGIYNSPLHF
TGTGCCAGCACAGGGATCTATAATTCACCCCTCCACTTT
>many|TRBJ2-1|TRBV5-1|-
CASMGGGRSEQFF
TGCGCCAGCATGGGGGGGGGCCGGAGTGAGCAGTTCTTC
>many|TRBJ1-2|TRBV24-1|-
CGSGAGYGYTF
TGCGGATCAGGGGCGGGCTATGGCTACACCTTC
>-|TRBJ1-1|TRBV5-6|TRBD1
CASSWGQGWTEAFF
TGTGCCAGCAGCTGGGGACAGGGGTGGACTGAAGCTTTCTTT
>many|TRBJ2-5|TRBV5-1|-
CASSTRDNQETQYF
TGCGCCAGCAGCACCCGGGACAACCAAGAGACCCAGTACTTC
>many|TRBJ1-1|TRBV29-1|-
CSGRGGWNTEAFF
TGCAGCGGCCGAGGGGGTTGGAACACTGAAGCTTTCTTT
>many|TRBJ2-3|TRBV5-5|TRBD2
CASSFREGSTDTQYF
TGTGCCAGCAGCTTCAGGGAGGGAAGCACAGATACGCAGTATTTT
>many|TRBJ1-5|TRBV5-1|TRBD1
CASSLGQGTGPQHF
TGCGCCAGCAGCCTGGGACAGGGGACGGGGCCCCAGCATTTT
>few|TRBJ1-4|TRBV12-2|-
CASRPGTGVKLFF
TGTGCAAGTCGCCCCGGGACCGGAGTAAAACTGTTTTTT
>many|TRBJ2-4|TRBV20-1|-
CSARPISTRGAKNIQYF
TGCAGTGCTAGGCCCATCAGCACCAGAGGAGCCAAAAACATTCAGTACTTC
>many|TRBJ1-5|TRBV6-1|TRBD1
CASSDRGMNQPQHF
TGTGCCAGCAGTGACAGGGGGATGAACCAGCCCCAGCATTTT
>many|TRBJ1-2|TRBV14|-
CASSQNVGTLYGYTF
TGTGCCAGCAGCCAGAATGTTGGGACTCTCTATGGCTACACCTTC
>many|TRBJ1-5|TRBV25-1|-
CASSEVGGPQHF
TGTGCCAGCAGTGAAGTTGGGGGGCCCCAGCATTTT
>many|TRBJ2-7|TRBV29-1|-
CSVGETHLSQYF
TGCAGCGTGGGGGAGACACACTTGTCGCAGTACTTC
>many|TRBJ1-2|TRBV7-8|TRBD1
CASSPGTVAPGYGYTF
TGTGCCAGCAGCCCAGGGACAGTGGCCCCTGGCTATGGCTACACCTTC
>many|TRBJ1-1|TRBV12-1|-
CASSFGWWGQGRTEAFF
TGTGCCAGCAGCTTTGGTTGGTGGGGGCAGGGGCGAACTGAAGCTTTCTTT
>-|TRBJ2-1|TRBV10-3|-
CAISGGPHNEQFF
TGTGCCATCAGTGGAGGCCCGCACAATGAGCAGTTCTTC
>many|TRBJ1-2|TRBV20-1|-
CSARVGQRIHYGYTF
TGCAGTGCTAGAGTCGGACAGCGCATACACTATGGCTACACCTTC
>many|TRBJ2-7|TRBV29-1|-
CSAGADTYEQYF
TGCAGCGCCGGGGCGGATACCTACGAGCAGTACTTC
>many|TRBJ1-2|TRBV10-3|TRBD1
CAIRWDSANYGYTF
TGTGCCATCAGATGGGACAGCGCGAACTATGGCTACACCTTC
>many|TRBJ1-4|TRBV15|-
CATSRDHGHEKLFF
TGTGCCACCAGCAGAGATCACGGACATGAAAAACTGTTTTTT
>many|TRBJ2-3|TRBV10-3|-
CAISESMAAYTDTQYF
TGTGCCATCAGTGAGTCTATGGCGGCGTACACAGATACGCAGTATTTT
>many|TRBJ2-7|TRBV5-1|-
CASSLTTYEQYF
TGCGCCAGCAGCTTGACAACCTACGAGCAGTACTTC
>many|TRBJ1-2|TRBV13|-
CASSSPGPNYGYTF
TGTGCCAGCAGCTCCCCGGGACCCAACTATGGCTACACCTTC
>many|TRBJ1-5|TRBV5-6|-
CASSLLRDNNQPQHF
TGTGCCAGCAGCTTGCTCCGAGACAACAATCAGCCCCAGCATTTT
>many|TRBJ2-3|TRBV7-2|-
CASSLAPSDTQYF
TGTGCCAGCAGCTTAGCGCCGTCAGATACGCAGTATTTT
>many|TRBJ1-2|TRBV6-1|TRBD1
CASSEGPQGAFYGYTF
TGTGCCAGCAGTGAAGGACCACAGGGGGCTTTCTATGGCTACACCTTC